This T cell receptor (beta chain) derives from a study of beta chain features in type 1 diabetes. The wider study: All of the samples together had 107,917,701 sorted cells examined. Study conclusions and caveats: Type 1 diabetes patients showed a moderate but significant shortening of TCRB CDR3s in all four CD4+ subsets. A potential PCR bias toward shorter templates would be equal in patient and control samples.

The V gene end was trimmed by 6 bases and the J gene end by 6 bases; junction bases not matched to a gene: 9. This CDR3 region has 14 residues. Germline CDR1 reads MNHNS; CDR2 reads SASEGT. This clone has a handful of counts. Antigen specificity is unknown. Purity above 95% was achieved in all sorted populations. Reverse transcription of all isolated RNA meant that expressed TCRB transcripts were sequenced. TCRdb keeps only in-frame clones here, not all; method: immunoSEQ multiplex PCR. The profile shows 310,000 or so clones, 9.5% to 11% of them singletons. The sequenced sample consisted of naive CD4+ T cells from blood. This chain connects TRBV6-1 to TRBJ1-1; 8 bases agree with TRBD1. The TCR was taken from a woman in her twenties or thirties in good health. For the CDR3, the DNA is TGTGCCAGCAGGACCGACAGGGGTACTGCTGAAGCTTTCTTT. Protein sequence: CASRTDRGTAEAFF.